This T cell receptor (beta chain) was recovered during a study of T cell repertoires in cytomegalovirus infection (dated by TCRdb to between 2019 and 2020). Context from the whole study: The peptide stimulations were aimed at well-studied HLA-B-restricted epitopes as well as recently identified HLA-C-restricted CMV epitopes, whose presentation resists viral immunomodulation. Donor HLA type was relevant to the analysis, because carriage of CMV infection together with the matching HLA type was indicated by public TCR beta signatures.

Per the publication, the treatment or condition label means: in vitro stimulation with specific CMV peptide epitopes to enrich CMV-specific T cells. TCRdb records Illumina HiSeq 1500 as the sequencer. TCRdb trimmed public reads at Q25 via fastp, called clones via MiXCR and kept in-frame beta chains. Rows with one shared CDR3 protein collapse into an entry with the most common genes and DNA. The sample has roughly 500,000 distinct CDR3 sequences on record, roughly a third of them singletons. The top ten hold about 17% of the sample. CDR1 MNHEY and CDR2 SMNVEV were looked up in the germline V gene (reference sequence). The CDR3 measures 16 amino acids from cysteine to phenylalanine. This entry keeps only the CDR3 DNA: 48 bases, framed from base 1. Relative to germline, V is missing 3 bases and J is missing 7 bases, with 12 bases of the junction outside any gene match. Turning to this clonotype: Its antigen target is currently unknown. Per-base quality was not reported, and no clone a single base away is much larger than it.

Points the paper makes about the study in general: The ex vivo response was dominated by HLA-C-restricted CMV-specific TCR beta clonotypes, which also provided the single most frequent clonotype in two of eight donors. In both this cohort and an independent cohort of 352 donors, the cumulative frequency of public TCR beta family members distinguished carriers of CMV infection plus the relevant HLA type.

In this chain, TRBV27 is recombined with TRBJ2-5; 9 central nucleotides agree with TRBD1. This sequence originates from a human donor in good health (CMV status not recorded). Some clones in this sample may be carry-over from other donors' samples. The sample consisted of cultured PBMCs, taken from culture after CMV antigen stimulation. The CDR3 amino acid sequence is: CASSFRGQGPLRTQYF. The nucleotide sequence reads TGTGCCAGCAGTTTCCGCGGACAGGGGCCCCTCCGGACCCAGTACTTC.